This entry is about one TCR beta chain. The antigen remains undetermined. Naive and memory CD4+ T cells were separated from cryopreserved PBMCs. These data belong to a study of CD4 T cells in relation to SARS-CoV-2 and coronaviruses. Study results and limitations: About 65% of donors had memory CD4+ clonotypes crossrecognizing SARS-CoV-2 and common cold coronavirus spike. Crossreactivity was assessed only for spike protein, not other viral proteins. Crossreactive clones expanded significantly less to SARS-CoV-2 than monoreactive clones.

Profiled with immunoSEQ multiplex PCR; TCRdb holds only in-frame clones, not every one. The sample lists tens of thousands of clones; approximately 87% were seen once. This CDR3 is 17 amino acids long. V was pared by 0 bases and J by 0 bases, with 3 bases of the junction left unmatched. Germline CDR1 is SGHRS and CDR2 is YFSETQ. The rearrangement joins TRBV5-1 to TRBJ2-3; 11 bases agree with TRBD2. The TCR comes from an adult with COVID-19. Sequenced sample: memory CD4+ T cells from PBMCs. Here the CDR3 DNA reads TGCGCCAGCAGCTTGGAGACTAGCGGGGCTAGCACAGATACGCAGTATTTT. This encodes CASSLETSGASTDTQYF.